These T cell receptor beta chains were read from a single sample in a study of HIV-infected patients and healthy controls. MiXCR was run by TCRdb on the 5' RACE reads, yielding one entry per CDR3 protein. The sample has 15,000 to 20,000 distinct CDR3 sequences; about 8.9% are singletons. The sample taken for sequencing was blood. These receptors originate from an adult in good health. The CDR3 runs from the conserved cysteine through the conserved F or W. D genes are given only for firm matches. The size entry is marked missing in some rows and otherwise reads once, few, many or a size class.

TRBV29-1	many	-	TRBJ1-2	CSVEDPKPGYTF	TGCAGCGTTGAAGACCCGAAGCCTGGCTACACCTTC
TRBV29-1	medium-sized	TRBD1	TRBJ1-5	CSASTGGGGTPQHF	TGCAGCGCCAGTACAGGGGGCGGAGGTACGCCCCAGCATTTT
TRBV12-3/TRBV12-4	-	TRBD1	TRBJ1-2	CASSPTGNYGYTF	TGTGCCAGCAGTCCGACAGGGAACTATGGCTACACCTTC
TRBV12-5	many	-	TRBJ2-1	CASGLGGNEQFF	TGTGCTAGTGGTTTGGGTGGGAATGAGCAGTTCTTC
TRBV9	many	-	TRBJ2-6	CASSPLRSGANVLTF	TGTGCCAGCAGCCCCTTACGTTCTGGGGCCAACGTCCTGACTTTC
TRBV20-1	medium-sized	-	TRBJ1-2	CSARDVRAVDGYTF	TGCAGTGCTAGAGATGTGCGGGCGGTTGATGGCTACACCTTC
TRBV29-1	many	TRBD1	TRBJ2-7	CSVGPGQGASYEQYF	TGCAGCGTTGGACCGGGACAGGGGGCCTCCTACGAGCAGTACTTC
TRBV6-6	medium-sized	-	TRBJ2-5	CASLPTIRRRQETQYF	TGTGCCAGCCTACCAACAATCCGACGGAGACAAGAGACCCAGTACTTC
TRBV2	many	-	TRBJ1-1	CASSKTEAFF	TGTGCCAGCAGTAAAACTGAAGCTTTCTTT
TRBV10-3	many	-	TRBJ2-7	CAIRSTGQRDEQYF	TGTGCCATCAGGTCCACGGGACAGCGGGACGAGCAGTACTTC
TRBV12-3/TRBV12-4	many	-	TRBJ1-5	CASSLETGSNQPQHF	TGTGCCAGCAGTTTAGAGACAGGAAGCAATCAGCCCCAGCATTTT
TRBV5-1	many	-	TRBJ1-4	CASSLNLATNEKLFF	TGCGCCAGCAGCTTGAATCTTGCAACTAATGAAAAACTGTTTTTT
TRBV6-1	-	TRBD2	TRBJ2-5	CASRTSGRAARETQYF	TGTGCCAGCAGAACTAGCGGGAGGGCCGCCCGTGAGACCCAGTACTTC
TRBV18	-	TRBD1	TRBJ2-7	CASSPGSGQAYEQYF	TGTGCCAGCTCGCCAGGTTCGGGACAGGCCTACGAGCAGTACTTC
TRBV20-1	many	TRBD2	TRBJ2-2	CSARDMLAGGLGELFF	TGCAGTGCTAGAGATATGCTAGCGGGAGGGCTCGGGGAGCTGTTTTTT
TRBV5-1	many	-	TRBJ1-5	CASSPAAGSNQPQHF	TGCGCCAGCAGCCCGGCGGCCGGGAGCAATCAGCCCCAGCATTTT
TRBV28	few	-	TRBJ1-1	CASRPPRRGVSTEAFF	TGTGCCAGCAGGCCGCCGCGAAGGGGAGTATCCACTGAAGCTTTCTTT